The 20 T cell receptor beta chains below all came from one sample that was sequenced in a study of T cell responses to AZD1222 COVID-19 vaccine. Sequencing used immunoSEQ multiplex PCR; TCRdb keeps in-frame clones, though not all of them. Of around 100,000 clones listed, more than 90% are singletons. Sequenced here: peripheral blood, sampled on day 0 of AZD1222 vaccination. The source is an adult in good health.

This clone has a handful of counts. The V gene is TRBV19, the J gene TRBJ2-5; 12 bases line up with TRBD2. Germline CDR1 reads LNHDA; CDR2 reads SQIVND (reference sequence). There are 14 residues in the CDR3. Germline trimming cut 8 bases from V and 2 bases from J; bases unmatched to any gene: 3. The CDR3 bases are TGTGCCAGTTCTAGCGGGGGGGAACAAGAGACCCAGTACTTC. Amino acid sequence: CASSSGGEQETQYF.

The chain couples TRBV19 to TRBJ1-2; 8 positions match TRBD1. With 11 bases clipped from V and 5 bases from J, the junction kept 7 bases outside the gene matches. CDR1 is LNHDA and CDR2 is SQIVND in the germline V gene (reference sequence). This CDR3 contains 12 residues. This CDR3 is CASGRGLYGYTF. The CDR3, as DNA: TGTGCCTCAGGCAGGGGGCTTTATGGCTACACCTTC.

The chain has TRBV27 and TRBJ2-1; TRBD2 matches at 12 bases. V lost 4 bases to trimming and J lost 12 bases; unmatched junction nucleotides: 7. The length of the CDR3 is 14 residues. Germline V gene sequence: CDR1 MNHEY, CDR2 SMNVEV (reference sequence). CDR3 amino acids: CASSSAGTSGRQFF. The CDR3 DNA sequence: TGTGCCAGCAGTTCCGCCGGGACTAGCGGGCGGCAGTTCTTC.

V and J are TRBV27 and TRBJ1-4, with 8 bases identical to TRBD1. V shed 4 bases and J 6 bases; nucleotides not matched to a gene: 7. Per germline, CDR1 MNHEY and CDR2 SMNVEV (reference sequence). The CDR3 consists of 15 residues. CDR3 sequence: CASSSWTGRDEKLFF. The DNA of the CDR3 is TGTGCCAGCAGTTCGTGGACAGGGAGGGATGAAAAACTGTTTTTT. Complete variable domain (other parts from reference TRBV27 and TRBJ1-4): EAQVTQNPRYLITVTGKKLTVTCSQNMNHEYMSWYRQDPGLGLRQIYYSMNVEVTDKGDVPEGYKVSRKEKRNFPLILESPSPNQTSLYFCASSSWTGRDEKLFFGSGTQLSVL.

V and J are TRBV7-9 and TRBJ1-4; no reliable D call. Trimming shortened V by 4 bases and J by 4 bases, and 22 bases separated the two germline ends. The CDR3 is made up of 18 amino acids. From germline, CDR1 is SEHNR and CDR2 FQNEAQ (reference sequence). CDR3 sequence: CASSSTTVGGSVNEKLFF. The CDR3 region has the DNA TGTGCCAGCAGCTCAACGACGGTTGGCGGGTCTGTTAATGAAAAACTGTTTTTT.

The CDR3 coding sequence is TGTGCCACCAGCAGAGATCCAGGGGACCAAGAGACCCAGTACTTC. Encoded protein: CATSRDPGDQETQYF. The chain is built from TRBV15 and TRBJ2-5; possibly TRBD1 for D (6 bases). Germline CDR1 reads LNHNV; CDR2 reads YYDKDF (reference sequence). Trimming shortened V by 0 bases and J by 0 bases, and 8 bases separated the two germline ends. This CDR3 has 15 residues.

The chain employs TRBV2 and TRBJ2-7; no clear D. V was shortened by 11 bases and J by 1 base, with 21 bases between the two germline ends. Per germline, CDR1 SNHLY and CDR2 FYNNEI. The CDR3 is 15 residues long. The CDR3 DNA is TGTGCCGCCAGCACCATTTATACCCAGTCCTACGAGCAGTACTTC. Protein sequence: CAASTIYTQSYEQYF.

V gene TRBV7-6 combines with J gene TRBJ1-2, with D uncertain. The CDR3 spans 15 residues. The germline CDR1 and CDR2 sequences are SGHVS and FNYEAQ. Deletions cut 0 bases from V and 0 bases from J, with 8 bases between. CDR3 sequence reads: CASSLAVGSNYGYTF. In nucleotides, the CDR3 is TGTGCCAGCAGCTTAGCGGTCGGCTCTAACTATGGCTACACCTTC.

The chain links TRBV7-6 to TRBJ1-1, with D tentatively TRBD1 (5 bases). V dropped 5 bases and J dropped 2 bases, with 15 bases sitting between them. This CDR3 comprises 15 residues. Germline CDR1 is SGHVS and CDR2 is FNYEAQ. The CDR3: CASSGSQGANTEAFF. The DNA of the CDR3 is TGTGCCAGCAGCGGGAGCCAAGGGGCCAACACTGAAGCTTTCTTT.

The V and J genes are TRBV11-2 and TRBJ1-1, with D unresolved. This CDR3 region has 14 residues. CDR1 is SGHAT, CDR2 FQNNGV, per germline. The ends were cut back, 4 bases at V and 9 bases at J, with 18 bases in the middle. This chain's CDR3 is CASSSKGRSSQAFF. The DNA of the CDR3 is TGTGCCAGCAGCTCAAAGGGCCGCTCCTCCCAAGCTTTCTTT.

The CDR3 protein is CASSLARGMTTGELFF. The CDR3 DNA reads TGTGCCAGCAGCTTAGCGCGGGGGATGACCACCGGGGAGCTGTTTTTT. J is TRBJ2-2 and V is TRBV7-9, with 7 bases fitting TRBD2. The CDR3 runs 16 residues. From germline, CDR1 is SEHNR and CDR2 FQNEAQ (reference sequence). The ends lost 0 bases at V and 4 bases at J; junction bases unmatched: 5.

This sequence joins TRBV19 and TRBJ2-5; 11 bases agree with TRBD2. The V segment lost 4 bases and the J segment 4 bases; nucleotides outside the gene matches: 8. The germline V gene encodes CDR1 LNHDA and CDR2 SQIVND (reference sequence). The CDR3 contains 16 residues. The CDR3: CASSTYLAGGTETQYF. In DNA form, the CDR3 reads TGTGCCAGTAGTACCTATCTAGCGGGGGGCACAGAGACCCAGTACTTC.

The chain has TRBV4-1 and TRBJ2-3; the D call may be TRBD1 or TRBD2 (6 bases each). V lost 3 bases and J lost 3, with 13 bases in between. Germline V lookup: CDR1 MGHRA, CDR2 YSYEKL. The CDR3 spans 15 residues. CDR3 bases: TGCGCCAGCAGCCAGGGGGGCTCCGGGACAGATACGCAGTATTTT. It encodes CASSQGGSGTDTQYF.

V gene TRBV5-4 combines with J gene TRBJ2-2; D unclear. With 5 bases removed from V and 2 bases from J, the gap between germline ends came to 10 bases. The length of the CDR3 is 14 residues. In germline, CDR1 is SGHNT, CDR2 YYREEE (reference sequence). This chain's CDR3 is CASRKEFNTGELFF. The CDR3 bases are TGTGCCAGCAGGAAGGAGTTTAACACCGGGGAGCTGTTTTTT.

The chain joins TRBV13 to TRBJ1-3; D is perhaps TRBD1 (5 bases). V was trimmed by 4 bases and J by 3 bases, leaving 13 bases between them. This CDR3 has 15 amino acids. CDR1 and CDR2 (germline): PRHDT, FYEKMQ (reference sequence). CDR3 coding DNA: TGTGCCAGCAGCTGGGGCCTCTCCAATGGAAACACCATATATTTT. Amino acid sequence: CASSWGLSNGNTIYF.

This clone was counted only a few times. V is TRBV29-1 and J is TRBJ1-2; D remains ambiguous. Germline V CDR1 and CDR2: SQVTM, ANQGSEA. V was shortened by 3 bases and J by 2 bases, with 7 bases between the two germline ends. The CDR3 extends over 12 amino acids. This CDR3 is CSVEGLNYGYTF. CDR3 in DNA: TGCAGCGTTGAGGGCCTGAACTATGGCTACACCTTC.

The CDR3 coding sequence is TGTGCCAGCAGCTCCGGGACAACCAACACTGAAGCTTTCTTT. This gives the protein CASSSGTTNTEAFF. V usage is TRBV5-4 and J usage is TRBJ1-1; maybe TRBD1 (6 bases). The V gene's germline CDR1 is SGHNT and CDR2 YYREEE (reference sequence). CDR3 length: 14 amino acids. Trimming pared 3 bases from V and 2 bases from J, leaving 11 bases between.

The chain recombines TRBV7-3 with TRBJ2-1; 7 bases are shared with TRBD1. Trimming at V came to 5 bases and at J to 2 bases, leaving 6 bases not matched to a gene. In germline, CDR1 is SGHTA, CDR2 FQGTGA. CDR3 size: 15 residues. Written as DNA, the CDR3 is TGTGCCAGCAGCCCACAGGGGACAACCTACAATGAGCAGTTCTTC. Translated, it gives CASSPQGTTYNEQFF.

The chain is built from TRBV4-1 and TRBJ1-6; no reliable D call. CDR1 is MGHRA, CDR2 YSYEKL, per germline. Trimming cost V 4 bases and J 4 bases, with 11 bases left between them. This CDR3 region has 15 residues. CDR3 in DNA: TGCGCCAGCAGCCCTAATCCAGTATATAATTCACCCCTCCACTTT. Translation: CASSPNPVYNSPLHF.

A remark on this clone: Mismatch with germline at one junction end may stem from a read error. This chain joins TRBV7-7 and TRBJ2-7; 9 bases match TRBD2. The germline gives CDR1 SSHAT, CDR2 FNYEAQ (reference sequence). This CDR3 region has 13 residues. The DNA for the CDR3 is TGTGCTAGCAGCTGGAGGACTAGCGACGAGCAGTACTTC. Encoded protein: CASSWRTSDEQYF.